This TCR beta chain was observed in a study of neoadjuvant anti-PD-1 for oral cavity cancer. The assay was immunoSEQ multiplex PCR, and TCRdb's table has in-frame clones only and misses some. This repertoire shows about 37,000 clones, over 30% found once; its top ten account for more than 15%. This clone came up a few times. Time point noted: after neoadjuvant nivolumab, at surgical resection. The CDR3 has 12 residues. The junction had 4 bases not matched to a gene; V was cut back by 8 bases and J by 3 bases. Germline lookup yields CDR1 SEHNR and CDR2 FQNEAQ (reference sequence). The chain combines TRBV7-9 with TRBJ2-7; 7 bases map to TRBD1. Sample: tumor tissue, taken after nivolumab (anti-PD-1) treatment. The clonotype comes from a person aged 40 to 85 with oral cavity squamous cell carcinoma. The CDR3 sequence is CASQDRYYEQYF. CDR3 in DNA: TGTGCCAGCCAGGACAGGTACTACGAGCAGTACTTC. The variable domain in full, completed from reference TRBV7-9 and TRBJ2-7, reads DTGVSQNPRHKITKRGQNVTFRCDPISEHNRLYWYRQTLGQGPEFLTYFQNEAQLEKSRLLSDRFSAERPKGSFSTLEIQRTEQGDSAMYLCASQDRYYEQYFGPGTRLTVT.